The 19 T cell receptor beta chains below all came from one sample that was sequenced in a study of T cell responses to AZD1222 COVID-19 vaccine. Libraries were prepared by immunoSEQ multiplex PCR; TCRdb keeps only in-frame clonotypes and omits some of them. This table holds about 100,000 clones, 80% to 95% found once. The input for sequencing was peripheral blood, taken 28 days after the second AZD1222 dose. These receptors were taken from an adult who received the AZD1222 COVID-19 vaccine.

V and J are TRBV4-1 and TRBJ2-1; D not resolved. The germline V and J ends were trimmed by 0 bases and 8 bases, with 5 bases remaining between them. Germline CDR1 and CDR2: MGHRA and YSYEKL. The CDR3 length is 12 residues. CDR3 nucleotide sequence: TGCGCCAGCAGCCAAGATAGGTATGAGCAGTTCTTC. This translates into CASSQDRYEQFF.

The chain has TRBV30 and TRBJ1-6; 7 nucleotides agree with TRBD1. Germline CDR1 and CDR2: GTSNPN and SVGIG (reference sequence). Trimming removed 0 bases from V and 8 bases from J; junction bases left unmatched: 16. The CDR3 is 18 residues long. CDR3 loop: CAWSVGRVPRQGYSPLHF. CDR3 coding DNA: TGTGCCTGGAGTGTAGGAAGGGTTCCGAGACAGGGTTATTCACCCCTCCACTTT.

The V and J genes are TRBV9 and TRBJ1-5, with 7 bases identical to TRBD1. The CDR3 sequence is 15 residues long. With V trimmed by 4 bases and J by 6 bases, 10 bases remained unmatched. CDR1 is SGDLS, CDR2 YYNGEE, per germline. The CDR3 region is CASSPGGGAGQPQHF. For the CDR3, the DNA is TGTGCCAGCAGCCCAGGAGGGGGCGCGGGTCAGCCCCAGCATTTT.

There are a few counts of this clone. This sequence joins TRBV2 and TRBJ1-1; TRBD1 agrees at 12 bases. CDR1 and CDR2 from the germline V gene are SNHLY and FYNNEI. V dropped 6 bases and J dropped 4; count of bases not matched to a gene: 12. The CDR3 has 17 amino acids. For the CDR3, the DNA is TGTGCCAGCAGGAAATCCGGGACAGGGGGCGCGGGCACTGAAGCTTTCTTT. Translation gives CASRKSGTGGAGTEAFF.

The rearrangement uses TRBV18 and TRBJ2-5, with TRBD2 identical over 8 bases. The trim removed 3 bases at V and 0 bases at J, leaving 3 bases unmatched. CDR3 size: 15 residues. Germline CDR1 reads KGHSH; CDR2 reads LQKENI. This CDR3 is CASSPWTSNQETQYF. CDR3 nucleotide sequence: TGTGCCAGCTCACCCTGGACTAGCAACCAAGAGACCCAGTACTTC.

The chain joins TRBV30 to TRBJ1-1; D might be TRBD1 (6 bases). Germline CDR1 and CDR2: GTSNPN and SVGIG (reference sequence). Deletions cut 3 bases from V and 10 bases from J, with 15 bases between. This CDR3 is built from 12 residues. CDR3 DNA: TGTGCCTGGAGAGGGGGGCCGACGGCAGCTTTCTTT. Amino acids: CAWRGGPTAAFF.

The chain links TRBV28 to TRBJ2-3; no definite D call. The length of the CDR3 is 13 residues. Germline CDR1 MDHEN, CDR2 SYDVKM. Trimming took off 5 bases at V and 0 bases at J, with 6 bases between the two ends. CDR3 sequence reads: CASSDPSTDTQYF. The CDR3 region has the DNA TGTGCCAGCAGTGACCCCAGCACAGATACGCAGTATTTT.

V is TRBV18 and J is TRBJ1-4; no clear D. CDR1 and CDR2 (germline): KGHSH, LQKENI. V lost 2 bases to trimming and J lost 0 bases, with 7 bases between them. The CDR3 length is 15 residues. CDR3 DNA: TGTGCCAGCTCACCAAGGAGGGCAACTAATGAAAAACTGTTTTTT. As protein: CASSPRRATNEKLFF.

There are a few counts of this clone. The V and J genes are TRBV28 and TRBJ2-7; D is perhaps TRBD2 (7 bases). The CDR3 has 13 residues. In germline, CDR1 is MDHEN, CDR2 SYDVKM. Between the trimmed V and J ends, which lost 7 bases and 2 bases, there was a span of 12 bases. The CDR3 spells CASTGGQTYEQYF. As DNA, the CDR3 is TGTGCCAGCACCGGGGGGCAAACCTACGAGCAGTACTTC.

The chain uses TRBV28 and TRBJ2-7; D is ambiguous. V was shortened by 5 bases and J by 3 bases, with 8 bases between the two germline ends. The CDR3 loop spans 12 amino acids. Germline-derived CDR1 and CDR2 are MDHEN and SYDVKM. The CDR3 loop is CASSTRYYEQYF. As DNA, the CDR3 is TGTGCCAGCAGTACTCGATACTACGAGCAGTACTTC. Variable domain in full (rest from reference TRBV28 and TRBJ2-7): DVKVTQSSRYLVKRTGEKVFLECVQDMDHENMFWYRQDPGLGLRLIYFSYDVKMKEKGDIPEGYSVSREKKERFSLILESASTNQTSMYLCASSTRYYEQYFGPGTRLTVT.

In DNA, the CDR3 is TGTGCCATCAGTATTGGACCCGACCCTAGCAATCAGCCCCAGCATTTT. The encoded protein is CAISIGPDPSNQPQHF. The chain employs TRBV10-3 and TRBJ1-5; D is uncertain. The CDR3 length is 16 residues. Germline lookup yields CDR1 ENHRY and CDR2 SYGVKD. V shed 5 bases and J shed 0 bases, with 14 bases lying between them.

The chain is built from TRBV27 and TRBJ1-2; 7 bases map to TRBD1. The CDR3 covers 14 residues. In germline, CDR1 is MNHEY, CDR2 SMNVEV (reference sequence). V was pared by 5 bases and J by 4 bases, with 7 bases of the junction left unmatched. The CDR3 sequence is CASSPRQGPYGYTF. CDR3 sequence (DNA): TGTGCCAGCAGTCCCCGACAGGGACCCTATGGCTACACCTTC.

This chain joins TRBV30 and TRBJ2-7; the D is unclear. Germline lookup yields CDR1 GTSNPN and CDR2 SVGIG (reference sequence). Trimming took off 3 bases at V and 6 bases at J, with 27 bases between the two ends. The CDR3 loop spans 17 amino acids. CDR3: CAWSLKRTTGWSGEQYF. As DNA, the CDR3 is TGTGCCTGGAGCCTAAAGCGCACGACGGGTTGGAGTGGCGAGCAGTACTTC.

A single count supports this clone. The chain recombines TRBV5-4 with TRBJ1-6, with D possibly matching TRBD1 (5 bases). From germline, CDR1 is SGHNT and CDR2 YYREEE (reference sequence). The CDR3 length is 14 residues. Trimming removed 0 bases from V and 10 bases from J, with 11 bases in between. The CDR3 spells CASSLVGVESPLHF. DNA for the CDR3: TGTGCCAGCAGCTTGGTGGGGGTCGAGTCACCCCTCCACTTT.

The CDR3 loop reads CASRPPGGYGYTF. The CDR3 DNA follows: TGTGCCAGCAGACCCCCTGGTGGCTATGGCTACACCTTC. This chain links TRBV28 with TRBJ1-2; no clear D. Per the germline V gene, CDR1 is MDHEN and CDR2 is SYDVKM. The ends were cut back, 6 bases at V and 4 bases at J, with 12 bases in the middle. This CDR3 contains 13 residues.

This rearrangement joins TRBV3-1 (or the pseudogene TRBV3-2) to TRBJ2-1; 12 bases agree with TRBD2. V shed 0 bases, J shed 7 bases, and the junction held 1 base outside the gene matches. The CDR3 is 15 residues long. CDR1 is LGHDT and CDR2 is YNNKEL in the germline V gene (reference sequence). The CDR3 loop reads CASSQDGLAGNEQFF. DNA of the CDR3: TGTGCCAGCAGCCAAGATGGACTAGCGGGAAATGAGCAGTTCTTC.

This chain joins TRBV28 and TRBJ2-3; D unresolved. Germline CDR1 MDHEN, CDR2 SYDVKM. This CDR3 is built from 12 residues. Trimming cost V 5 bases and J 2 bases, with 5 bases left between them. The CDR3 DNA reads TGTGCCAGCAGTAGATACACAGATACGCAGTATTTT. Translating it yields CASSRYTDTQYF.

The V call is TRBV5-5, the J call TRBJ2-3; D remains unclear. This CDR3 contains 15 residues. The V and J ends lost 1 base and 1 base respectively, with 10 bases between them. Germline loops: CDR1 SGHKS, CDR2 YYEKEE (reference sequence). The CDR3 DNA reads TGTGCCAGCAGCTTGCTTTCCTATCGCACAGATACGCAGTATTTT. It encodes CASSLLSYRTDTQYF.

The V and J genes are TRBV24-1 and TRBJ2-1; TRBD2 is a possible D gene (5 bases). This CDR3 comprises 15 residues. The V and J ends lost 2 bases and 4 bases respectively, with 11 bases between them. Germline V gives CDR1 KGHDR, CDR2 SFDVKD. The CDR3 reads CATSDYRTLYNEQFF. CDR3 in DNA: TGTGCCACCAGTGATTATCGGACTCTATACAATGAGCAGTTCTTC.